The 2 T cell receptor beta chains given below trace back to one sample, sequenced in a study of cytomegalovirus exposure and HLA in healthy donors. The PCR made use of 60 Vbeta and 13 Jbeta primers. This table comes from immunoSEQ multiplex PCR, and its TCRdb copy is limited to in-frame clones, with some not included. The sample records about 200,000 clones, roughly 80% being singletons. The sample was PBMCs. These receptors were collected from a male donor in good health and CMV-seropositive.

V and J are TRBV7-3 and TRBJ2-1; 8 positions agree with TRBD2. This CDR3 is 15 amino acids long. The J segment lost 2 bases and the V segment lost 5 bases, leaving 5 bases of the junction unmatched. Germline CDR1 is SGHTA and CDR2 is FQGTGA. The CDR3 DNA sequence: TGTGCCAGCAGCCCCAGCGGGGGCCCCTACAATGAGCAGTTCTTC. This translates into CASSPSGGPYNEQFF.

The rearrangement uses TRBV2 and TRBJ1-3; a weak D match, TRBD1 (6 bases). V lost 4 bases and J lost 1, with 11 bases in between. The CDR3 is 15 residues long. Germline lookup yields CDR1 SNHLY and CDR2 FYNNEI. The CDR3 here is CASSAEQGSGNTIYF. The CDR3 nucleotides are TGTGCCAGCAGTGCCGAACAGGGTTCTGGAAACACCATATATTTT. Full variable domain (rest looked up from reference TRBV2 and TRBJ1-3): EPEVTQTPSHQVTQMGQEVILRCVPISNHLYFYWYRQILGQKVEFLVSFYNNEISEKSEIFDDQFSVERPDGSNFTLKIRSTKLEDSAMYFCASSAEQGSGNTIYFGEGSWLTVV.